The 25 T cell receptor beta chains in this list originate from one sample, sequenced in a study of blood T cell repertoires in COVID-19. TCRdb keeps only in-frame clones here, not all; method: immunoSEQ multiplex PCR. The repertoire consists of about 98,000 clones, with roughly 82% occurring once and the leading ten covering 15% to 20%. The source material was peripheral blood. These receptors came from a man older than 75 with acute or convalescent COVID-19.

V and J are TRBV7-9 and TRBJ2-7; D perhaps matches TRBD1 (6 bases). The V and J ends lost 2 bases and 5 bases respectively, with 13 bases between them. Germline assignment: CDR1 SEHNR and CDR2 FQNEAQ (reference sequence). The CDR3 is 14 residues long. CDR3 in amino acids: CASSLQGHSNEQYF. CDR3 in DNA: TGTGCCAGCAGCTTACAGGGACACAGCAACGAGCAGTACTTC.

The chain is built from TRBV3-1 (or the pseudogene TRBV3-2) and TRBJ2-1, with 8 bases lining up with TRBD2. The germline gives CDR1 LGHDT, CDR2 YNNKEL (reference sequence). CDR3 length equals 14 residues. The V and J ends lost 5 bases and 5 bases, in that order; junction bases with no gene match: 5. CDR3 amino acids: CASSSRSGNNEQFF. In DNA, the CDR3 is TGTGCCAGCAGCTCGCGTAGCGGGAACAATGAGCAGTTCTTC.

J is TRBJ1-3 and V is TRBV7-6; D gene ambiguous. CDR1 is SGHVS, CDR2 FNYEAQ, per germline. Deletions cut 0 bases from V and 3 bases from J, with 12 bases between. The CDR3 runs 16 residues. This CDR3 is CASSLASRGLGNTIYF. Here the CDR3 DNA reads TGTGCCAGCAGCTTAGCGAGTCGAGGGCTTGGAAACACCATATATTTT.

This chain uses TRBV5-1 with TRBJ1-3, with D maybe TRBD1 (6 bases). Germline-derived CDR1 and CDR2 are SGHRS and YFSETQ. The germline V and J ends were trimmed by 4 bases and 0 bases, with 11 bases remaining between them. The CDR3 consists of 15 residues. DNA for the CDR3: TGCGCCAGCAGCACCGGACAGAACTCTGGAAACACCATATATTTT. It is translated as CASSTGQNSGNTIYF.

The chain joins TRBV10-3 to TRBJ1-5; 7 bases are a match to TRBD1. Germline V gene sequence: CDR1 ENHRY, CDR2 SYGVKD. The CDR3 consists of 15 residues. V was pared by 0 bases and J by 2 bases, with 1 base of the junction left unmatched. The CDR3 coding sequence is TGTGCCATCAGTGAGTCAACAGGGGGCAATCAGCCCCAGCATTTT. The encoded protein is CAISESTGGNQPQHF.

The rearrangement joins TRBV5-8 to TRBJ2-7; 8 nucleotides line up with TRBD1. CDR3 length: 14 amino acids. V was clipped by 3 bases and J by 6 bases; unmatched bases: 8. The germline gives CDR1 SGHTS, CDR2 YDEGEE. The CDR3 region is CASSSDRGPLEQYF. The CDR3 DNA is TGTGCCAGCAGCTCCGACAGGGGCCCGCTCGAGCAGTACTTC. Full variable domain (rest looked up from reference TRBV5-8 and TRBJ2-7): EAGVTQSPTHLIKTRGQQATLRCSPISGHTSVYWYQQALGLGLQFLLWYDEGEERNRGNFPPRFSGRQFPNYSSELNVNALELEDSALYLCASSSDRGPLEQYFGPGTRLTVT.

This chain joins TRBV6-2 or TRBV6-3 and TRBJ2-1; no clear D gene. V shed 6 bases and J shed 0 bases, with 15 bases lying between them. Germline V CDR1 and CDR2: MNHEY, SVGEGT. The CDR3 has 16 residues. CDR3 nucleotides: TGTGCCAGCAGCCGTCAAACCCCGAGCTCCTACAATGAGCAGTTCTTC. This sequence encodes CASSRQTPSSYNEQFF.

V gene TRBV9 combines with J gene TRBJ2-6; 7 bases agree with TRBD1. Germline-derived CDR1 and CDR2 are SGDLS and YYNGEE. This CDR3 comprises 17 residues. V trimming: 4 bases; J trimming: 0 bases; junction bases outside the gene matches: 7. The CDR3 sequence: CASSPRQGPSGANVLTF. The CDR3 nucleotides read TGTGCCAGCAGCCCGAGACAGGGTCCCTCTGGGGCCAACGTCCTGACTTTC.

The V gene is TRBV7-9, the J gene TRBJ2-2, with a weak D call TRBD2 (6 bases). V gave up 9 bases and J gave up 4 bases, with 12 bases separating them. The length of the CDR3 is 13 residues. Per the germline V gene, CDR1 is SEHNR and CDR2 is FQNEAQ (reference sequence). The CDR3 DNA reads TGTGCCAGGATCCGGGACTCCACCGGGGAGCTGTTTTTT. It is translated as CARIRDSTGELFF.

The chain combines TRBV6-6 with TRBJ2-7, with 12 bases aligning to TRBD2. The germline V gene has CDR1 MNHNY and CDR2 SVGAGI (reference sequence). The CDR3 covers 13 residues. J lost 10 bases, V lost 5 bases, and 6 bases had no gene match. The CDR3 sequence is CASSQGLAGYQYF. The CDR3 DNA sequence: TGTGCCAGCAGTCAAGGACTAGCGGGATATCAGTACTTC.

V gene TRBV7-7 combines with J gene TRBJ1-4, with TRBD1 as a possible D gene (6 bases). With 8 bases removed from V and 4 bases from J, the gap between germline ends came to 11 bases. The germline gives CDR1 SSHAT, CDR2 FNYEAQ (reference sequence). The CDR3 is 13 amino acids. The DNA of the CDR3 is TGTGCCAGCGGTACAGGGCATAATGAAAAACTGTTTTTT. Protein sequence: CASGTGHNEKLFF.

The chain carries TRBV7-9 and TRBJ2-1; 10 bases align to TRBD2. V lost 4 bases and J lost 6; bases outside the gene matches: 12. The CDR3 spans 17 residues. CDR1 and CDR2 (germline): SEHNR, FQNEAQ (reference sequence). The CDR3 sequence is CASSSEVLAGEGNEQFF. The CDR3 nucleotides read TGTGCCAGCAGCTCCGAGGTCCTAGCGGGAGAGGGCAATGAGCAGTTCTTC. Full variable domain (remainder filled in from reference TRBV7-9 and TRBJ2-1): DTGVSQNPRHKITKRGQNVTFRCDPISEHNRLYWYRQTLGQGPEFLTYFQNEAQLEKSRLLSDRFSAERPKGSFSTLEIQRTEQGDSAMYLCASSSEVLAGEGNEQFFGPGTRLTVL.

The CDR3 DNA is TGTGCCAGCAAGCCGGGACAGGAGAACTACGAGCAGTACTTC. This encodes CASKPGQENYEQYF. This sequence joins TRBV19 and TRBJ2-7; TRBD1 matches 8 bases. This CDR3 comprises 14 residues. CDR1 and CDR2 from the germline V gene are LNHDA and SQIVND (reference sequence). Trimming cost V 9 bases and J 3 bases; bases outside gene matches: 10.

The V and J genes are TRBV6-2 or TRBV6-3 and TRBJ1-5, with 7 bases lining up with TRBD1. This CDR3 comprises 17 residues. From germline, CDR1 is MNHEY and CDR2 SVGEGT. The junction had 10 bases not matched to a gene; V was cut back by 5 bases and J by 0 bases. DNA of the CDR3: TGTGCCAGCAGTGAGCTCCAGGGGGTGAATAGCAATCAGCCCCAGCATTTT. Translated: CASSELQGVNSNQPQHF.

Only one count was recorded for this clone. V is TRBV9 and J is TRBJ2-2, with D maybe TRBD2 (6 bases). Trimming left V 0 bases short and J 8 bases short, with 11 bases between. The CDR3 has 14 residues. CDR1 is SGDLS, CDR2 YYNGEE, per germline. The CDR3 DNA sequence: TGTGCCAGCAGCGTAGCTACGGAGGGAGGGGAGCTGTTTTTT. Translation: CASSVATEGGELFF.

The V call is TRBV23-1, the J call TRBJ1-5; 8 bases fit TRBD1. TRBV23-1 is an ORF, and what it does is uncertain. Losses at the gene ends were 4 bases for V and 0 bases for J; bases not matched to a gene: 8. The CDR3 runs to 17 residues. In DNA form, the CDR3 reads TGCGCCAGCAGTCCCCGGGACAGGAGCTTTAGCAATCAGCCCCAGCATTTT. Its protein is CASSPRDRSFSNQPQHF.

V gene TRBV10-1 combines with J gene TRBJ2-2; perhaps TRBD1 as D (5 bases). Per the germline V gene, CDR1 is WNHNN and CDR2 is SYGVQD (reference sequence). V was shortened by 4 bases and J by 5 bases, with 14 bases between the two germline ends. The CDR3 is 15 residues long. The CDR3 loop is CASSVGQGKTGELFF. The CDR3 DNA sequence: TGCGCCAGCAGTGTAGGCCAGGGAAAGACCGGGGAGCTGTTTTTT.

The chain links TRBV28 to TRBJ2-7, with D possibly TRBD1 on 6 matching bases. This CDR3 comprises 14 residues. Germline-derived CDR1 and CDR2 are MDHEN and SYDVKM. The germline V and J ends were trimmed by 3 bases and 2 bases, with 11 bases remaining between them. This CDR3 is CASSLLQGPYEQYF. The CDR3 DNA reads as TGTGCCAGCAGTTTGCTGCAGGGGCCCTACGAGCAGTACTTC.

In nucleotides, the CDR3 is TGTGCCAGCAGTGACAGTATTGGGCGGGGGACTGAAGCTTTCTTT. It yields the protein CASSDSIGRGTEAFF. The rearrangement uses TRBV28 and TRBJ1-1; D possibly corresponds to TRBD1 (5 bases). Per the germline V gene, CDR1 is MDHEN and CDR2 is SYDVKM. V lost 5 bases, J lost 5 bases, and 18 bases lay in between. The length of the CDR3 is 15 residues.

V gene TRBV30 combines with J gene TRBJ1-5; 8 bases are shared with TRBD1. Looked up from germline, CDR1 is GTSNPN and CDR2 is SVGIG (reference sequence). This CDR3 has 13 residues. The ends lost 5 bases at V and 7 bases at J; junction bases unmatched: 7. CDR3 sequence reads: CAWGDRPSQPQHF. Written as DNA, the CDR3 is TGTGCCTGGGGGGACAGGCCTAGCCAGCCCCAGCATTTT.

This clone was observed a few times. The V gene is TRBV19, the J gene TRBJ1-1; 7 nucleotides match TRBD1. The length of the CDR3 is 15 residues. Germline lookup yields CDR1 LNHDA and CDR2 SQIVND (reference sequence). V lost 1 base, J lost 3 bases, and 5 bases stayed unmatched. The CDR3: CASSIGSQGDTEAFF. In DNA, the CDR3 is TGTGCCAGTAGTATAGGAAGCCAGGGGGACACTGAAGCTTTCTTT.

The chain couples TRBV6-5 to TRBJ1-1; TRBD1 agrees at 7 bases. Germline assignment: CDR1 MNHEY and CDR2 SVGAGI. The V and J ends lost 2 bases and 7 bases, in that order; junction bases with no gene match: 7. The CDR3 runs to 14 residues. This CDR3 is CASSYIQGGSEAFF. Written as DNA, the CDR3 is TGTGCCAGCAGTTACATCCAGGGGGGTAGTGAAGCTTTCTTT.

The chain uses TRBV9 and TRBJ2-7; D not resolved. CDR3 length equals 14 residues. Germline V CDR1 and CDR2: SGDLS, YYNGEE. V lost 0 bases and J 2 bases, leaving 9 bases between the germline ends. The CDR3 nucleotides are TGTGCCAGCAGCGTAGGGGCAGATCCCTACGAGCAGTACTTC. Translated, it gives CASSVGADPYEQYF.

The chain joins TRBV18 to TRBJ2-5, with TRBD2 matching over 12 bases. CDR3 length: 17 residues. The junction had 7 bases not matched to a gene; V was cut back by 1 base and J by 4 bases. The germline V gene has CDR1 KGHSH and CDR2 LQKENI. The CDR3 bases are TGTGCCAGCTCACCACGACTAGCGGGGGCGGCGGGAGAGACCCAGTACTTC. It translates to CASSPRLAGAAGETQYF.

Worth noting for this clone: This same CDR3 is encoded by further DNA sequences in the sample. The rearrangement joins TRBV18 to TRBJ2-5; D is undetermined. The CDR3 consists of 12 residues. Germline-derived CDR1 and CDR2 are KGHSH and LQKENI. V gave up 6 bases and J gave up 0 bases, with 5 bases separating them. The CDR3 sequence is CASSLYQETQYF. CDR3 sequence (DNA): TGTGCCAGCTCCCTGTACCAAGAGACCCAGTACTTC.